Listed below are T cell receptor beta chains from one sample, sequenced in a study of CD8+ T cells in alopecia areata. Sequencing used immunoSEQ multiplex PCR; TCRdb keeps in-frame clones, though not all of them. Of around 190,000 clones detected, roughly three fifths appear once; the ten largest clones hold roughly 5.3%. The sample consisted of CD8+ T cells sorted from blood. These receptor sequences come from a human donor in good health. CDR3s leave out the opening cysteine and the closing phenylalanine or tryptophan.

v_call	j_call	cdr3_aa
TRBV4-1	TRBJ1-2	ASSQVRGANYGYT
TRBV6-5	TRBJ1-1	ASRQALDTEAF
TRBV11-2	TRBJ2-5	ASSLVQRGETQY
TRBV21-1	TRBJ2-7	ASSKARGESYEQY
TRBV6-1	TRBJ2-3	ASSEAWGATDTQY
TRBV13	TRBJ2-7	ASSFGQGKVHEQY
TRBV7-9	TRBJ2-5	ASSSAWDREETQY
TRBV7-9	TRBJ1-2	ASSRTGLGYT
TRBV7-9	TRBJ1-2	ASSSPGRQGGGYT
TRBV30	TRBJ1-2	AWSVEMRAAYGYT
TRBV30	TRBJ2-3	AWSSVWDTQY
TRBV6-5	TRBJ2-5	ASSPLEQGETQY
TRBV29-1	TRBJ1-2	SLQGTYGYT
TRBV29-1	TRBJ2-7	SAWGDIPYEQY
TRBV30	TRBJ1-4	AWSVGEKLF
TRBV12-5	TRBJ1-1	ASGSPMNTEAF
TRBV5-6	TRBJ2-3	ASSFWGVGTDTQY
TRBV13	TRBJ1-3	ASSLGPGNTIY
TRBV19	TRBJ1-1	ASSIRAGTEAF
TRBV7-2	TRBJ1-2	ASSFAGTAYGYT
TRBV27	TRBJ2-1	ASSLSWTYNEQF
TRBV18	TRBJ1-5	ASSPPPGQGGNQPQH
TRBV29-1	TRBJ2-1	SVGGASYNEQF
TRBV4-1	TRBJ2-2	ASSQEGDTNTGELF
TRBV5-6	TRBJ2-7	ASSSDYEQY
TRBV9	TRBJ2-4	ASSVGGENIQY
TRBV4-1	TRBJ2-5	ASSQVGTSGGPDTQY
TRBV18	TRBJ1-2	ASSPDRGGGYGYT
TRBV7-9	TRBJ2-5	ASSPPYDRGQETQY
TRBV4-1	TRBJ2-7	ASSQATVTSYEQY
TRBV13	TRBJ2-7	ASSLLTSVYEQY
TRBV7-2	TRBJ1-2	ATRRGDGYT
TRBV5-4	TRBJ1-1	ASSGTSDSWNTEAF
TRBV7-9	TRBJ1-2	ASSYRTANYGYT
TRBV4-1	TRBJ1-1	ASSRPDGYTEAF
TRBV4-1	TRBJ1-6	ASSQTLDSPLH
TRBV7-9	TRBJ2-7	ASSGDSYEQY
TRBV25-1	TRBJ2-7	ASSNLGGEQY
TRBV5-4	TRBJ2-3	ASSSITDTQY
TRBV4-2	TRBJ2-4	ASSQGPGTRDIQY
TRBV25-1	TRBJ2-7	ASSQPGQAVEQY
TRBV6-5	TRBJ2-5	ASSQGLSRTQY
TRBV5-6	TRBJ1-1	ASSSTNTEAF
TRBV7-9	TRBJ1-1	ASSRPDVTEAF
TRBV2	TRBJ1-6	ASSEMSPLH
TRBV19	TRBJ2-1	ASSIDIYNEQF
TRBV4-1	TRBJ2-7	ASSHSQVDYEQY
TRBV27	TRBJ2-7	ASSPLKRDFYEQY
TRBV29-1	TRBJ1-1	SVPAGNTEAF
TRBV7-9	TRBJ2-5	ASSEVTGLQETQY
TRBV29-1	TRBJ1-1	SVEFLSSAEAF
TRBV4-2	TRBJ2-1	ASSQDLWGGQYNEQF
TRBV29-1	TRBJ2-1	SVALDEQF
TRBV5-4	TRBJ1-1	ASRRAGLNTEAF
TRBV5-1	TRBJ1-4	ASSAGREDEKLF
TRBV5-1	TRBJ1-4	ASSPRYGGEKLF